This TCR beta chain was documented in a study of vaccination and CD4 T cells after COVID-19. In regard to this clonotype: Its antigen is unknown.

As to treatment: approximately nine-day PBMC culture with coronavirus spike peptide pools or control peptides (ViraFEST assay). Cultured CD4+ T cells had their DNA profiled by the Oncomine TCR Beta short-read assay. TCRdb called the PCR reads again in MiXCR, with one record for every CDR3 protein. Among some 25,000 distinct CDR3 sequences listed, around 60% were seen once. The length of the CDR3 is 13 residues. The V gene's germline CDR1 is MNHEY and CDR2 SVGEGT. Trimming took off 4 bases at V and 7 bases at J, with 14 bases between the two ends. This specimen consisted of CD4+ T cells from blood, cultured in vitro, obtained after SARS-CoV-2 vaccination. This chain links TRBV6-2 or TRBV6-3 with TRBJ2-7; D remains ambiguous. This clonotype was sampled from a human donor who received a COVID-19 vaccine. This CDR3 is CASSWGLATEQYF. The CDR3, as DNA: TGTGCCAGCAGTTGGGGTTTGGCGACGGAGCAGTACTTC.